What follows are 30 T cell receptor beta chains derived from one specimen sequenced in a study of CD8+CD57+ T cells in acquired aplastic anemia. The TCR beta profiling, which covered VDJ combination and CDR3 sequence, was carried out using genomic DNA as the template. TCRdb ran MiXCR on the reads and lists one entry per CDR3 protein. Of some 170,000 distinct CDR3 sequences listed, about three fifths were seen once; the top ten hold about 44%. Those patients picked for sequencing had displayed CD8+CD57+ cell expansion on flow cytometry. The sample was sorted CD4+, CD8+, or CD8+CD57+ T cells (not recorded which) from PBMCs. These receptors originate from a human donor with aplastic anemia.

The genes are TRBV20-1 and TRBJ2-1; TRBD2 matches 8 bases. CDR1 is DFQATT and CDR2 is SNEGSKA in the germline V gene (reference sequence). V dropped 3 bases and J dropped 7; count of bases not matched to a gene: 8. CDR3 length: 14 residues. The CDR3 protein is CSASFGGLENEQFF. The CDR3 region has the DNA TGCAGTGCTAGCTTCGGGGGACTAGAGAATGAGCAGTTCTTC.

This clonotype has a single count. The chain is built from TRBV12-3 or TRBV12-4 and TRBJ1-2; D remains ambiguous. V was clipped by 0 bases and J by 8 bases, with 10 bases between them. The CDR3 is 13 amino acids. The CDR3 sequence: CASSLAGEWGYTF. The CDR3 coding sequence is TGTGCCAGCAGTTTAGCTGGAGAGTGGGGCTACACCTTC.

As for this clonotype: This may stem from a read error, because a much larger clone lies one nucleotide away. The DNA of the CDR3 is TGTGCCAGCAGCTTGGACAGGGCTGAGAACACCATATATTTT. It translates to CASSLDRAENTIYF. V and J are TRBV11-2 and TRBJ1-3; 8 bases are shared with TRBD1. Germline V gene data show CDR1 as SGHAT and CDR2 as FQNNGV. V was clipped by 3 bases and J by 7 bases; unmatched bases: 5. This CDR3 region has 14 residues.

The chain is built from TRBV19 and TRBJ1-2; TRBD1 aligns across 9 bases. V lost 10 bases, J lost 5 bases, and 11 bases stayed unmatched. CDR3 size: 14 residues. Per the germline V gene, CDR1 is LNHDA and CDR2 is SQIVND (reference sequence). CDR3 in amino acids: CATAQDGTGYGYTF. CDR3 in DNA: TGTGCCACCGCACAGGACGGGACAGGGTATGGCTACACCTTC. Based on the CDR3 plus reference TRBV19 and TRBJ1-2, the full variable domain is DGGITQSPKYLFRKEGQNVTLSCEQNLNHDAMYWYRQDPGQGLRLIYYSQIVNDFQKGDIAEGYSVSREKKESFPLTVTSAQKNPTAFYLCATAQDGTGYGYTFGSGTRLTVV.

This clonotype was seen a handful of times. The chain carries TRBV7-8 and TRBJ1-2; D remains ambiguous. Trimming left V 1 base short and J 4 bases short, with 7 bases between. CDR1 is SGHVS, CDR2 FQNEAQ, per germline. The CDR3 consists of 13 residues. CDR3: CASSLVGSYGYTF. The CDR3 DNA reads as TGTGCCAGCAGCTTAGTTGGCAGCTATGGCTACACCTTC.

In the case of this clonotype: One end of the junction is discordant with germline, which a read error may explain. V gene TRBV2 combines with J gene TRBJ2-7; D gene ambiguous. This CDR3 is 9 amino acids long. Germline V lookup: CDR1 SNHLY, CDR2 FYNNEI. CDR3 sequence reads: CASSEGLLF. CDR3 DNA: TGTGCCAGCAGTGAAGGACTCCTTTTC. The whole variable domain, remainder taken from reference TRBV2 and TRBJ2-7, is EPEVTQTPSHQVTQMGQEVILRCVPISNHLYFYWYRQILGQKVEFLVSFYNNEISEKSEIFDDQFSVERPDGSNFTLKIRSTKLEDSAMYFCASSEGLLFGPGTRLTVT.

In this sample, this clonotype turned up once. A read error may be the cause here, since a much bigger clone is one base away. The gene calls are TRBV7-9 and TRBJ2-2; D possibly corresponds to TRBD1 (6 bases). Germline V gives CDR1 SEHNR, CDR2 FQNEAQ (reference sequence). The CDR3 is 17 amino acids. Trimming took off 5 bases at V and 4 bases at J, with 20 bases between the two ends. The CDR3 spells CASSPTERTASTGELFF. The CDR3 DNA follows: TGTGCCAGCAGCCCTACTGAAAGGACAGCGAGCACCGGGGAGCTGTTTTTT.

With respect to this clonotype: Sequence at one end of the junction differs from germline and may be a read error. V is TRBV14 and J is TRBJ2-3, with D maybe TRBD1 (5 bases). Germline V lookup: CDR1 SGHDN, CDR2 FVKESK. The CDR3 length is 15 residues. DNA for the CDR3: TGCAGCGTCCGACAGCTAACATCTAGCACAGATACGCAGTATTTT. Translation gives CSVRQLTSSTDTQYF.

V usage is TRBV19 and J usage is TRBJ1-1; D is possibly TRBD1 (5 bases). V lost 8 bases and J 6 bases, leaving 19 bases between the germline ends. Germline CDR1 reads LNHDA; CDR2 reads SQIVND (reference sequence). This CDR3 comprises 14 residues. The CDR3 region is CASSQGQQRAEAFF. In nucleotides, the CDR3 is TGTGCCAGTTCCCAGGGCCAGCAGCGCGCTGAAGCTTTCTTT.

The chain is built from TRBV29-1 and TRBJ1-2, with D unclear. V was pared by 6 bases and J by 2 bases, with 10 bases between. The CDR3 has 12 residues. CDR1 and CDR2 (germline): SQVTM, ANQGSEA. CDR3 in amino acids: CSVAAGNYGYTF. In nucleotides, the CDR3 is TGCAGCGTCGCGGCGGGAAACTATGGCTACACCTTC.

The J gene is TRBJ2-2, the V gene TRBV5-1, with 8 bases lining up with TRBD2. Trimming removed 9 bases from V and 5 bases from J; junction bases left unmatched: 9. Germline loops: CDR1 SGHRS, CDR2 YFSETQ. There are 14 residues in the CDR3. The CDR3 reads CAIGGGGRTGELFF. CDR3 coding DNA: TGCGCCATCGGGGGGGGGGGGCGAACCGGGGAGCTGTTTTTT.

Only one count was recorded for this clonotype. V gene TRBV7-9 combines with J gene TRBJ1-3, with 8 bases identical to TRBD1. The CDR3 has 16 residues. The V segment lost 6 bases and the J segment 1 base; nucleotides outside the gene matches: 8. Germline V lookup: CDR1 SEHNR, CDR2 FQNEAQ (reference sequence). CDR3 coding DNA: TGTGCCAGCAGGATATCGGACAGGGAATCTGGAAACACCATATATTTT. Its protein is CASRISDRESGNTIYF.

This clonotype has only a few counts. V and J are TRBV5-1 and TRBJ2-7; perhaps TRBD1 as D (7 bases). The CDR3 spans 15 residues. Germline lookup yields CDR1 SGHRS and CDR2 YFSETQ. V was clipped by 0 bases and J by 2 bases, with 12 bases between them. The CDR3 protein is CASSLVAGGTYEQYF. The CDR3 DNA is TGCGCCAGCAGCTTGGTGGCAGGGGGGACCTACGAGCAGTACTTC.

This clonotype came up a few times. The chain has TRBV11-2 and TRBJ2-7; D is undetermined. V shed 5 bases and J shed 0 bases, with 17 bases lying between them. The CDR3 runs to 16 residues. CDR1 and CDR2 from the germline V gene are SGHAT and FQNNGV. CDR3 amino acids: CASSLHGELSSYEQYF. CDR3 in DNA: TGTGCCAGCAGCCTACATGGTGAGCTCAGCTCCTACGAGCAGTACTTC.

A note on this clonotype: Germline is not matched at one junction end, which may reflect a read error. DNA for the CDR3: TGTGCCAGTAGCTTAGCGGCAGCCTACAATGAGCAGTTCTTC. It codes for CASSLAAAYNEQFF. The genes are TRBV7-8 and TRBJ2-1, with D maybe TRBD2 (6 bases). CDR1 SGHVS and CDR2 FQNEAQ come from the germline V gene. This CDR3 spans 14 amino acids.

The chain has TRBV24-1 and TRBJ2-6, with D possibly TRBD1 on 5 matching bases. Germline loops: CDR1 KGHDR, CDR2 SFDVKD. Trimming shortened V by 3 bases and J by 4 bases, and 9 bases separated the two germline ends. The CDR3 spans 15 residues. The CDR3 DNA follows: TGTGCCACCAGTGATGTGGGGCCCGGGGCCAACGTCCTGACTTTC. Protein: CATSDVGPGANVLTF.

The rearrangement joins TRBV5-5 to TRBJ1-2; D is undetermined. The V gene lost 0 bases and the J gene lost 7 bases, with 7 bases spanning the gap. The germline V gene has CDR1 SGHKS and CDR2 YYEKEE (reference sequence). CDR3 length: 12 amino acids. The chain's CDR3 is CASSLDVGGYTF. CDR3 coding DNA: TGTGCCAGCAGCTTGGATGTGGGTGGCTACACCTTC. Drawing the rest from reference TRBV5-5 and TRBJ1-2, the complete variable domain is DAGVTQSPTHLIKTRGQQVTLRCSPISGHKSVSWYQQVLGQGPQFIFQYYEKEERGRGNFPDRFSARQFPNYSSELNVNALLLGDSALYLCASSLDVGGYTFGSGTRLTVV.

The rearrangement links TRBV7-2 to TRBJ2-3; TRBD2 matches 8 bases. The CDR3 spans 16 residues. Trimming cost V 5 bases and J 8 bases; bases outside gene matches: 15. Germline V gene sequence: CDR1 SGHTA, CDR2 FQGNSA. CDR3 DNA: TGTGCCAGCAGCCCCGACGGGAGGGTAGCGGAGGTTACGCAGTATTTT. Translated, it gives CASSPDGRVAEVTQYF.

This clonotype was detected many times. V is TRBV29-1 and J is TRBJ1-2, with D hard to call. CDR3 size: 14 residues. Germline V CDR1 and CDR2: SQVTM, ANQGSEA. Deletions cut 0 bases from V and 2 bases from J, with 10 bases between. The CDR3 coding sequence is TGCAGCGTTGAAGACGCAGACGGGAACTATGGCTACACCTTC. This translates into CSVEDADGNYGYTF.

This chain links TRBV7-9 with TRBJ1-2, with TRBD1 matching 7 bases. J lost 3 bases, V lost 0 bases, and 4 bases had no gene match. The CDR3 contains 15 residues. Germline V lookup: CDR1 SEHNR, CDR2 FQNEAQ (reference sequence). The CDR3 DNA sequence: TGTGCCAGCAGCTTAGCGGACAGGTTGGACTATGGCTACACCTTC. The encoded protein is CASSLADRLDYGYTF. The full variable domain, rest sourced from reference TRBV7-9 and TRBJ1-2, is DTGVSQNPRHKITKRGQNVTFRCDPISEHNRLYWYRQTLGQGPEFLTYFQNEAQLEKSRLLSDRFSAERPKGSFSTLEIQRTEQGDSAMYLCASSLADRLDYGYTFGSGTRLTVV.

This clonotype turned up a few times. The chain joins TRBV6-2 or TRBV6-3 to TRBJ2-5, with TRBD1 matching over 7 bases. Germline lookup yields CDR1 MNHEY and CDR2 SVGEGT. V gave up 5 bases and J gave up 3 bases; unmatched junction bases: 6. This CDR3 comprises 14 residues. The CDR3 nucleotides are TGTGCCAGCAGTACCGGGACAGAAGAAGAGACCCAGTACTTC. Its translation is CASSTGTEEETQYF.

This clonotype was found once. This chain connects TRBV2 to TRBJ1-6; no clear D gene. Germline V gene data show CDR1 as SNHLY and CDR2 as FYNNEI. Trimming cost V 5 bases and J 3 bases, with 8 bases left between them. This CDR3 contains 14 residues. CDR3 amino acids: CASSLDLYNSPLHF. For the CDR3, the DNA is TGTGCCAGCAGTTTGGACCTCTATAATTCACCCCTCCACTTT.

This sequence joins TRBV6-4 and TRBJ2-1, with 7 bases lining up with TRBD2. Germline-derived CDR1 and CDR2 are MRHNA and SNTAGT. The CDR3 covers 15 residues. The V and J ends lost 4 bases and 8 bases, in that order; junction bases with no gene match: 11. This CDR3 is CASSGEAGKADEQFF. CDR3 in DNA: TGTGCCAGCAGTGGGGAAGCGGGAAAGGCGGATGAGCAGTTCTTC.

CDR3 in amino acids: CATSDSAGSGETQYF. The CDR3 DNA reads as TGTGCCACCAGTGATTCGGCAGGGTCCGGGGAGACCCAGTACTTC. The chain is built from TRBV24-1 and TRBJ2-5, with TRBD1 as a possible D gene (5 bases). CDR3 length: 15 residues. The germline gives CDR1 KGHDR, CDR2 SFDVKD. The V and J ends lost 2 bases and 5 bases respectively, with 14 bases between them.

There are many counts of this clonotype. This chain uses TRBV13 with TRBJ1-2; D call uncertain. Germline V gives CDR1 PRHDT, CDR2 FYEKMQ (reference sequence). Deletions cut 2 bases from V and 0 bases from J, with 7 bases between. The CDR3 extends over 14 amino acids. The CDR3 coding sequence is TGTGCCAGCAGCTTAAAAGGCTCTAACTATGGCTACACCTTC. It is translated as CASSLKGSNYGYTF.

The chain recombines TRBV12-3 or TRBV12-4 with TRBJ2-1; D is possibly TRBD1 (5 bases). The CDR3 length is 13 residues. The germline V and J ends were trimmed by 6 bases and 8 bases, with 14 bases remaining between them. CDR3 sequence (DNA): TGTGCCAGCAGGGTGGGGCCACGCGATGAGCAGTTCTTC. This encodes CASRVGPRDEQFF.

V is TRBV11-2 and J is TRBJ2-1; TRBD1 is a possible D gene (6 bases). Looked up from germline, CDR1 is SGHAT and CDR2 is FQNNGV. V gave up 5 bases and J gave up 5 bases, with 43 bases separating them. This CDR3 spans 24 amino acids. In nucleotides, the CDR3 is TGTGCCAGCAGCGGCAGTTGGGGGCCTGTCGCCATGGGTAGGGCTGGCGTCTTGGACAATGAGCAGTTCTTC. This codes for CASSGSWGPVAMGRAGVLDNEQFF.

This clonotype was recorded many times. The chain links TRBV27 to TRBJ1-2; D might be TRBD1 (5 bases). Trimming left V 3 bases short and J 6 bases short, with 11 bases between. CDR3 length: 13 residues. The V gene's germline CDR1 is MNHEY and CDR2 SMNVEV (reference sequence). For the CDR3, the DNA is TGTGCCAGCAGTTTCGGTGGAGGGGATGGCTACACCTTC. It codes for CASSFGGGDGYTF.

This clonotype was seen more than once but under ten times. This clone may be a read error of a much larger clone one base away. No conserved phenylalanine or tryptophan ends this CDR3, so it is likely a read error. This chain joins TRBV6-4 and TRBJ2-1; D possibly corresponds to TRBD1 (6 bases). There are 13 residues in the CDR3. Germline lookup yields CDR1 MRHNA and CDR2 SNTAGT. The germline V and J ends were trimmed by 5 bases and 11 bases, with 16 bases remaining between them. CDR3 amino acids: CASSFETQGQQFL. CDR3 nucleotides: TGTGCCAGCAGTTTCGAGACACAGGGACAGCAGTTCCTC.

This chain links TRBV14 with TRBJ2-7; 10 nucleotides agree with TRBD1. CDR1 and CDR2 (germline): SGHDN, FVKESK. The V segment lost 1 base and the J segment 2 bases; nucleotides outside the gene matches: 5. The CDR3 contains 16 residues. In DNA, the CDR3 is TGTGCCAGCAGCCAAGGAGGGGACAGGGGAACCTACGAGCAGTACTTC. Protein sequence: CASSQGGDRGTYEQYF.